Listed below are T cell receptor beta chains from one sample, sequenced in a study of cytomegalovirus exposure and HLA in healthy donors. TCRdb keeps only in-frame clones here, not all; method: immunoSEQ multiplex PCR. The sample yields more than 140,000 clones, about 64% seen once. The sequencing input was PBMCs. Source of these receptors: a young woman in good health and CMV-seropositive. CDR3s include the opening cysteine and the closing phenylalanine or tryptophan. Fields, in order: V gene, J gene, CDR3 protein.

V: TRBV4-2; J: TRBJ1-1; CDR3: CASSHDTQNTEAFF
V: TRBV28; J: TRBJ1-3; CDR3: CASSRQVPGNTIYF
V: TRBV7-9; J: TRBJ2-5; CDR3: CASRTGHRDDETQYF
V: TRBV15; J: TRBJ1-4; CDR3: CATSRVTGGKLFF
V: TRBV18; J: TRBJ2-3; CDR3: CASSPPRGPGGTDTQYF
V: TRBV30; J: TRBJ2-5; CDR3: CAWSLGLAGEIQETQYF
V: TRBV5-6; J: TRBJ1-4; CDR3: CASSFGTGYSTNEKLFF
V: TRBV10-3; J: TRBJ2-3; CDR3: CATRGKGQVTDTQYF
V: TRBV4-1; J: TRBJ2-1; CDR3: CASSPIGELYNEQFF
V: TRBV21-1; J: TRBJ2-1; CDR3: CASSATQGAHVSEQFF
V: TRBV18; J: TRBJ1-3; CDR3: CASSRIDSQRAGNTIYF
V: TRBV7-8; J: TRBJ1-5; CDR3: CASSFGPRNQPQHF
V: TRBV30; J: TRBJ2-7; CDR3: CASSRTGGSYEQYF
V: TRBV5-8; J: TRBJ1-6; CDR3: CASSLGGNSPLHF
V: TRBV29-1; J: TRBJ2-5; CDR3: CSVVIGTQYF
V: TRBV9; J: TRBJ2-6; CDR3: CASSAQGAGGANVLTF
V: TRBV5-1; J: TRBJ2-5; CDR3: CASSLARGETQYF
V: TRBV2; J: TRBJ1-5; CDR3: CASSERYSNQPQHF
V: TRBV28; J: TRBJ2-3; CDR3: CASSLRGLYTDTQYF
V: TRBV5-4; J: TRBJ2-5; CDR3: CASSFQGTSLKQYF
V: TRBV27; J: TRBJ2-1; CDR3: CASSLLTGGFYNEQFF
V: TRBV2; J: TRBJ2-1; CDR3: CASSQTSGRANEQFF
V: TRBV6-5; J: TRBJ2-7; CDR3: CASAAGVGYEQYF
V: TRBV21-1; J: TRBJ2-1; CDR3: CASSHTQVHEQFF
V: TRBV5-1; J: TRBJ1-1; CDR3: CASSLGTGGIMTNTEAFF
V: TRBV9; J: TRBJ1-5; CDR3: CASSAHGGGRNQPQHF
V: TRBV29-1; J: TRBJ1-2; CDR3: CGIRAPAGGYTF
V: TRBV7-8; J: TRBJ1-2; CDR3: CASSAGTGVGYTF
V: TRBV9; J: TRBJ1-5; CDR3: CASSVGTGKPQHF
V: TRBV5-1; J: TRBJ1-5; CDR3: CASSQGPTRGNQPQHF
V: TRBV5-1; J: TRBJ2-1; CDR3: CASSRESDSYNEQFF
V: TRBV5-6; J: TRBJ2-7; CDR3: CASSFGLGSYEQYF
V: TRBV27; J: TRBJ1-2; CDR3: CASSGKAYYGYTF
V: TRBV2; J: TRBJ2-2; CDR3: CASKVGQANTGELFF
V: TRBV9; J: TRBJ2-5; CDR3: CASSAGTSEQETQYF
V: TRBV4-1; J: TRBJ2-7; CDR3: CASSLKTDYEQYF
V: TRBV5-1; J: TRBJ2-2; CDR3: CASSPGQGWVTGELFF
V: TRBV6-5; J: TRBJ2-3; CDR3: CASSWLAGTDTQYF
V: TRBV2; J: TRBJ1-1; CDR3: CASTTGGTQSNTEAFF
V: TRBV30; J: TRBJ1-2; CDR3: CAWGTGGGYTF